This entry describes one T cell receptor (beta chain). The target antigen is unknown. Donors were ostensibly healthy at sampling, although undocumented immune exposures were probable. This specimen comes from a study of cytomegalovirus exposure and HLA in healthy donors. PCR primers comprised 60 Vbeta and 13 Jbeta primers. The repertoire was sequenced with immunoSEQ multiplex PCR; TCRdb's copy has only in-frame clones and lacks some. The sample shows around 140,000 clones, around 75% of them seen only once. V gave up 5 bases and J gave up 3 bases; unmatched junction bases: 9. This CDR3 has 15 amino acids. Germline V gives CDR1 MNHEY, CDR2 SMNVEV (reference sequence). Regarding the study as a whole: A later analysis by the authors found several of the most significant clusters apparently linked to common viral pathogens.

This TCR was sampled from a woman aged 25 to 39 in good health and CMV-seronegative. Sequencing input: PBMCs. The rearrangement uses TRBV27 and TRBJ2-7, with 8 bases lining up with TRBD1. CDR3: CASSRSTGAIYEQYF. The CDR3 DNA reads TGTGCCAGCAGTAGATCGACAGGGGCTATCTACGAGCAGTACTTC.